This TCR beta chain was observed in a study of low-dose radiotherapy and immunotherapy resistance in tumors. This clonotype has a count of ten or more. Time point indicated: before trial treatment. All of the donors were given nivolumab, ipilimumab, aspirin, low-dose cyclophosphamide and low-dose radiotherapy as part of RACIN, a single-arm trial. TRAV and TRBV primers primed cDNA for both TCRalpha and TCRbeta. A constant-region primer paired with the V-primer adapter amplified TCRs over around 18 PCR cycles. TCRdb reanalysed the reads using MiXCR and keeps one entry per CDR3 protein. Of around 65,000 distinct CDR3 sequences listed, 26% are singletons. The source of this sequence is a male donor with rectosigmoid adenocarcinoma. Source: PBMCs, taken before treatment.

Here the CDR3 DNA reads TGTGCCAGCAGTTATGGGGGATATAAGAACACTGAAGCTTTCTTT. Translated: CASSYGGYKNTEAFF. The J gene is TRBJ1-1, the V gene TRBV6-7; perhaps TRBD1 as D (5 bases). Being an ORF, TRBV6-7 has a function that is uncertain. This CDR3 comprises 15 residues. V shed 3 bases and J shed 1 base, with 12 bases lying between them.